A selection of T cell receptor beta chains follows, all from one sample in a study of shared clonotypes between healthy human individuals. Profiled with immunoSEQ multiplex PCR; TCRdb holds only in-frame clones, not every one. Here the sample spans approximately 2,000,000 clones, roughly 90% being singletons. Material for sequencing was naive CD4+ T cells from PBMCs. These receptors were obtained from a man aged 18 to 35 in good health. Some clones in this sample may be carry-over from other donors' samples. Both conserved end residues are part of each CDR3. Fields, in order: V gene, CDR3 protein.

TRBV29-1,CSVDEPGASGSF
TRBV28,CASSLPVGGYTF
TRBV5-3,CARSSPRTHGTYEQYF
TRBV7-2,CASSLRQVRADTQYF
TRBV18,CASSPQDPYEQYF
TRBV30,CTGGRNTEAFF
TRBV5-8,CASSWTFGQPQHF
TRBV7-2,CASSLEAYTDTQYF
TRBV2,CASSLDGPNSGNTIYF
TRBV29-1,CSVEKGTGLYGQYF
TRBV29-1,CSVPHFWGSGELFF
TRBV6-1,CASSEWGVGGYTF
TRBV28,CACAGPIAINYGYTF
TRBV6-5,CASSYSSWGGNTIYF
TRBV18,CASSPQKKSNQPQHF
TRBV29-1,CSVEMVHTEAFF
TRBV5-1,CASRPPVGSGANVLTF
TRBV5-1,CASSFGHAGDNEQFF
TRBV19,CASSLDRFYGYTF
TRBV5-1,CASSPRGFETQYF
TRBV28,CASSFLKAGGGNEQFF
TRBV18,CASSPASRVNTEAFF
TRBV18,CASSLQGGGEKLFF
TRBV28,CASSFVPGGFIETQYF
TRBV5-1,CASSLAVGRAADTQYF
TRBV4-1,CASSQDLSLGQPQHF
TRBV6-6,CASSPGGRNYNEQFF
TRBV4-2,CASSQLPGQGLGTEAFF
TRBV5-1,CASSAISGTYYEQYF
TRBV30,CAWSSGPRPSAQHF
TRBV4-2,CASSPGLAEETQYF
TRBV13,CASSLGSPLESQTQYF
TRBV2,CASRAFGATNEKLFF
TRBV19,CASSIVTDTGELFF
TRBV7-2,CASSSPGLAHEQYF
TRBV7-8,CASSLGRRGQGMNTEAFF
TRBV6-1,CASSGTGSQETQYF
TRBV9,CASSVGSEYSYNEQFF
TRBV2,CASSERGRGNEKLFF
TRBV5-1,CASSPYRVGLAGGDIQYF
TRBV7-3,CASSQGSTGELFF
TRBV9,CASSPGLAGVNEQFF
TRBV7-2,CASSSNRGLGEKLFF
TRBV11-2,CASSSLSPQETQYF